This T cell receptor beta chain was recorded in a study of shared clonotypes between healthy human individuals. Study context: Sampling drew on donors who were two women and three men aged 18 to 49.

Measured with immunoSEQ multiplex PCR; TCRdb has only the in-frame clones, and not every one. The table includes over 700,000 clones, 72% detected once. Trimming pared 6 bases from V and 1 base from J, leaving 13 bases between. Germline CDR1 and CDR2: SQVTM and ANQGSEA. The CDR3 extends over 15 amino acids. Study-level findings and limits: Estimated clonotype richness was generally higher in naive than memory subsets. All-four-donor shared clonotypes had higher generation probabilities than non-shared clonotypes did. The authors expected sequencing depth to affect clonotype sharing among donors.

A remark on this clone: Its antigen is currently unknown.

The sequence came from a woman under 40 in good health. The chain recombines TRBV29-1 with TRBJ2-6; possibly TRBD1 for D (6 bases). The sequenced sample was memory CD4+ T cells sorted from blood. Subset meaning: CD45RA-negative fraction. The chain's CDR3 is CSVAQQGSGANVLTF. The DNA of the CDR3 is TGCAGCGTGGCCCAACAGGGTTCTGGGGCCAACGTCCTGACTTTC.